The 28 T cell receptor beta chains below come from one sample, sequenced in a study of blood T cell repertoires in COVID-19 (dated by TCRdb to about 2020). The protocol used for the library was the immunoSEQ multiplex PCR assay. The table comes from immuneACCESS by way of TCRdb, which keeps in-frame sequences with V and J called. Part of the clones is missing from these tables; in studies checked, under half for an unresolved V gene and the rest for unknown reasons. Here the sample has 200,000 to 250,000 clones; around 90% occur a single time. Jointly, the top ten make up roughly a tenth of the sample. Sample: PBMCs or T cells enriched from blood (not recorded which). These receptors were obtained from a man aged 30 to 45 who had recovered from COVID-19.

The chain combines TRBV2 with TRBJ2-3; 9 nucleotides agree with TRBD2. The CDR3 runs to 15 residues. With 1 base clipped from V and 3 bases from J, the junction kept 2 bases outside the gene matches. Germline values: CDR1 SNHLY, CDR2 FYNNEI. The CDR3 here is CASSEERGDTDTQYF. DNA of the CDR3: TGTGCCAGCAGTGAAGAGCGGGGGGATACAGATACGCAGTATTTT.

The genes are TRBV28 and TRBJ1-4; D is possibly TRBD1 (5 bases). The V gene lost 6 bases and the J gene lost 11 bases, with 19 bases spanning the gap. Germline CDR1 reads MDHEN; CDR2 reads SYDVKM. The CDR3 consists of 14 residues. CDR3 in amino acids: CASRLGRGRGKLFF. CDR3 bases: TGTGCCAGCAGACTAGGGAGGGGAAGAGGCAAACTGTTTTTT.

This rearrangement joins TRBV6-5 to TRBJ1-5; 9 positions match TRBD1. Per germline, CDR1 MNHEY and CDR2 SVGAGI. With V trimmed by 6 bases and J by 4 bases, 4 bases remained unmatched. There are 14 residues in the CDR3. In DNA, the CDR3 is TGTGCCAGCAGAGCGACAGGGGGGAATCAGCCCCAGCATTTT. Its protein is CASRATGGNQPQHF.

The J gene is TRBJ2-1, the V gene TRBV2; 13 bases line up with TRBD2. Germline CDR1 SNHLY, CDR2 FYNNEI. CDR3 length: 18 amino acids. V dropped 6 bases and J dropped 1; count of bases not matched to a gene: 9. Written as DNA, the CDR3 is TGTGCCAGCAGGGGGAGGACTAGCGGGAGAGGGTCCTACAATGAGCAGTTCTTC. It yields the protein CASRGRTSGRGSYNEQFF.

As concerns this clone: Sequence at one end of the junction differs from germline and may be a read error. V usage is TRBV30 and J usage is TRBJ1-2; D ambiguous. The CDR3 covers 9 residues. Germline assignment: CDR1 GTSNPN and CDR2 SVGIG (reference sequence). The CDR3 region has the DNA TGTGCCTGGAGCGTCCCCCCTAAGTTC. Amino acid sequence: CAWSVPPKF.

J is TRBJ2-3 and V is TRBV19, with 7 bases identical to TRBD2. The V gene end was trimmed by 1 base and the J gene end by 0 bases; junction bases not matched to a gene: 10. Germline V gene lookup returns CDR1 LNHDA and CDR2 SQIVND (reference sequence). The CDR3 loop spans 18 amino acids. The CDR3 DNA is TGTGCCAGTAGTATAGTCACCTGGGACTACTCTAGCACAGATACGCAGTATTTT. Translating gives CASSIVTWDYSSTDTQYF.

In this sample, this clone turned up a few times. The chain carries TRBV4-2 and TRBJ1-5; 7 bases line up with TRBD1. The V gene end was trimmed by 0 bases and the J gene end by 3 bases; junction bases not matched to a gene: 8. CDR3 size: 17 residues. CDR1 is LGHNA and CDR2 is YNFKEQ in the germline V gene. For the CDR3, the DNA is TGTGCCAGCAGCCAAGATTGGGACAGCTTGAACAATCAGCCCCAGCATTTT. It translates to CASSQDWDSLNNQPQHF.

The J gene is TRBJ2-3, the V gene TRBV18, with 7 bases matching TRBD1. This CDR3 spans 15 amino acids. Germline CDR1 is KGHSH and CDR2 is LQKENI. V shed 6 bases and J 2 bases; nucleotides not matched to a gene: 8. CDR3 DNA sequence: TGTGCCAGCTCCCTCAGACAGGGAAACACAGATACGCAGTATTTT. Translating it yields CASSLRQGNTDTQYF.

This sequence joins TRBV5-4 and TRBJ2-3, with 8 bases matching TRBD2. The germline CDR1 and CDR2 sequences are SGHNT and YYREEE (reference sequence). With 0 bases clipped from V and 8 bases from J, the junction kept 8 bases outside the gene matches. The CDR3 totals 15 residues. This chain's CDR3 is CASSLEYSGSGTQYF. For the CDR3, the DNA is TGTGCCAGCAGCTTGGAATACAGCGGGAGCGGTACGCAGTATTTT. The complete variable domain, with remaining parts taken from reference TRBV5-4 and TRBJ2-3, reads ETGVTQSPTHLIKTRGQQVTLRCSSQSGHNTVSWYQQALGQGPQFIFQYYREEENGRGNFPPRFSGLQFPNYSSELNVNALELDDSALYLCASSLEYSGSGTQYFGPGTRLTVL.

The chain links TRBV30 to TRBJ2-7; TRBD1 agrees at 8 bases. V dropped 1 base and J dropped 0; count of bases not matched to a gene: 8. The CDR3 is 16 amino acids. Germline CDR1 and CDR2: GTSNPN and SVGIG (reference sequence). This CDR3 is CAWSAPGTGSSYEQYF. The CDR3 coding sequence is TGTGCCTGGAGTGCCCCCGGGACAGGCAGCTCCTACGAGCAGTACTTC. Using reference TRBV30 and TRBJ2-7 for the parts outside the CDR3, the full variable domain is SQTIHQWPATLVQPVGSPLSLECTVEGTSNPNLYWYRQAAGRGLQLLFYSVGIGQISSEVPQNLSASRPQDRQFILSSKKLLLSDSGFYLCAWSAPGTGSSYEQYFGPGTRLTVT.

CDR3 nucleotides: TGCGCCAGCAGCTGGGGACTAGACGCTAGCACAGATACGCAGTATTTT. It is translated as CASSWGLDASTDTQYF. The J gene is TRBJ2-3, the V gene TRBV5-1; 8 bases align to TRBD2. V shed 3 bases and J 0 bases; nucleotides not matched to a gene: 6. This CDR3 region has 16 residues. Germline lookup yields CDR1 SGHRS and CDR2 YFSETQ.

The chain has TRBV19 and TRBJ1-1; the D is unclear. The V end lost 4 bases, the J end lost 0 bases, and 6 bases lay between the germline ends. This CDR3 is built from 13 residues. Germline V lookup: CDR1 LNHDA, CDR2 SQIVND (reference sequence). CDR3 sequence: CASSNYMNTEAFF. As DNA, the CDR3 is TGTGCCAGTAGTAACTACATGAACACTGAAGCTTTCTTT.

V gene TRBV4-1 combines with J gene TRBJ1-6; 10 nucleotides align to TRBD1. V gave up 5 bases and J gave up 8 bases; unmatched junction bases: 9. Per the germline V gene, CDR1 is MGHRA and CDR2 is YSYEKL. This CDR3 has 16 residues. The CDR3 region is CASSLRSGTGDSPLHF. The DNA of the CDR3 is TGCGCCAGCAGCTTACGATCCGGGACAGGGGATTCACCCCTCCACTTT.

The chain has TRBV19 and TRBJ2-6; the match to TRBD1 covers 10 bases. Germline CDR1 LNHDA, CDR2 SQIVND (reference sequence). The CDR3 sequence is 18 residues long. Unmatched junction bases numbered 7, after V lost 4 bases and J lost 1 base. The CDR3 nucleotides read TGTGCCAGTAGTAGAAGGGGGACAGGGGAATCTGGGGCCAACGTCCTGACTTTC. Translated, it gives CASSRRGTGESGANVLTF.

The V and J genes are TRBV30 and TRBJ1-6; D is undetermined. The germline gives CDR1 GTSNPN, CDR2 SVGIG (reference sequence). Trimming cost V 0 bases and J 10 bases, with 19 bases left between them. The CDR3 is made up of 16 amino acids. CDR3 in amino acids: CAWSVLGRPGRSPLHF. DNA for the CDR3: TGTGCCTGGAGTGTACTAGGCCGACCTGGGAGGTCACCCCTCCACTTT. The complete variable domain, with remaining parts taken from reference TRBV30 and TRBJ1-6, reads SQTIHQWPATLVQPVGSPLSLECTVEGTSNPNLYWYRQAAGRGLQLLFYSVGIGQISSEVPQNLSASRPQDRQFILSSKKLLLSDSGFYLCAWSVLGRPGRSPLHFGNGTRLTVT.

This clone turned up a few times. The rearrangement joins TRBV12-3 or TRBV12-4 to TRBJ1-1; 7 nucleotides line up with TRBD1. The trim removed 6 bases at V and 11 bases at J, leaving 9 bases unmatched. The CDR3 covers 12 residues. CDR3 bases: TGTGCCAGCAGCCCCTCCGGGACAGTCGCTTTCTTT. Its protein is CASSPSGTVAFF.

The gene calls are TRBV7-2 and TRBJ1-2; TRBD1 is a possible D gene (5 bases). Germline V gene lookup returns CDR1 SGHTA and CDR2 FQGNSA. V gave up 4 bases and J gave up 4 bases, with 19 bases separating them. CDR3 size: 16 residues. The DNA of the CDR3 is TGTGCCAGCAGCTCGAAACTGGACACAAGGGGCTATGGCTACACCTTC. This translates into CASSSKLDTRGYGYTF.

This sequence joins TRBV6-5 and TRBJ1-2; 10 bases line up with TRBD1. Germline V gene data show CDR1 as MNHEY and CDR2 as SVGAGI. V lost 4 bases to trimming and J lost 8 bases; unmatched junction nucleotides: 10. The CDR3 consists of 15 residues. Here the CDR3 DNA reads TGTGCCAGCAGTTCACGGGACAGGGGAGTCCGCGGCTACACCTTC. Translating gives CASSSRDRGVRGYTF.

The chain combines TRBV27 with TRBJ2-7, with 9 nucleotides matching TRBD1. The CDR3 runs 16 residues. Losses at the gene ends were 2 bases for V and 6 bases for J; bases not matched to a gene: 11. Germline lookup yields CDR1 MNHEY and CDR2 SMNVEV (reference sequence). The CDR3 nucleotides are TGTGCCAGCAGTTTAAGGGGGGGGACAGGGCTAGCCGAGCAGTACTTC. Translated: CASSLRGGTGLAEQYF.

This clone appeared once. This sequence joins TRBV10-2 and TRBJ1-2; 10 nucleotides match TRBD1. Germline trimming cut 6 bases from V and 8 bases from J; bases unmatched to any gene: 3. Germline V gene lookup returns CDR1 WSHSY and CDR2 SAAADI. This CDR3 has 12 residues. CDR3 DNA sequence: TGCGCCAGCAGAGGGACAGGGGACGGCTACACCTTC. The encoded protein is CASRGTGDGYTF.

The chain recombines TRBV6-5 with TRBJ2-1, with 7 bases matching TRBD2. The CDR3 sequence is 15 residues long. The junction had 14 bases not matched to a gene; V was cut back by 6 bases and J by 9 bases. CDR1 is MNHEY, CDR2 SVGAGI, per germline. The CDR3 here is CASRPSQGGPGEQFF. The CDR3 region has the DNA TGTGCCAGCAGGCCAAGCCAGGGAGGGCCGGGTGAGCAGTTCTTC.

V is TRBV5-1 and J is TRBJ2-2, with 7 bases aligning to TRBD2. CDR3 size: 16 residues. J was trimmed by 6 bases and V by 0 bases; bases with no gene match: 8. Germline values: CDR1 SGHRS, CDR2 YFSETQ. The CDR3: CASSLGRGRVAGELFF. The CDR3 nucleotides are TGCGCCAGCAGCTTGGGTCGTGGGAGGGTCGCCGGGGAGCTGTTTTTT.

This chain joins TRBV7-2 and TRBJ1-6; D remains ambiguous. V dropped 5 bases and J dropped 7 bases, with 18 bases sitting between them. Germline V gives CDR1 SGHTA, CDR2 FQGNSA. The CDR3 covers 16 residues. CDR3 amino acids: CASSLGSRTKNSPLHF. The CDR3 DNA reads TGTGCCAGCAGCCTAGGGTCCAGGACTAAGAATTCACCCCTCCACTTT.

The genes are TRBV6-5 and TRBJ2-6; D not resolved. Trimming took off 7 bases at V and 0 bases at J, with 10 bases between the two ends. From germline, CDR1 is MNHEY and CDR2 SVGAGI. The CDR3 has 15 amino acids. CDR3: CASIGVSSGANVLTF. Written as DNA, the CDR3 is TGTGCCAGCATCGGAGTGAGCTCTGGGGCCAACGTCCTGACTTTC.

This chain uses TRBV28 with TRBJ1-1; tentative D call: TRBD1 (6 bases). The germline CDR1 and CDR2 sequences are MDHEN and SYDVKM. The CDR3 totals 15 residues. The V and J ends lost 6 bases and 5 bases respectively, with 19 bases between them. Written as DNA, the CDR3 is TGTGCCAGCAGCCTCACCTCAACAGGGAAGACTGAAGCTTTCTTT. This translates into CASSLTSTGKTEAFF.

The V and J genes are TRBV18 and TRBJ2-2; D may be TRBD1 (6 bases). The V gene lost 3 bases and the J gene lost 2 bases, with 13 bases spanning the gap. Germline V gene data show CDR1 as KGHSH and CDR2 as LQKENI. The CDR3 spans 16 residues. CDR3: CASSPWGPPNTGELFF. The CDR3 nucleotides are TGTGCCAGCTCACCGTGGGGGCCCCCAAACACCGGGGAGCTGTTTTTT.

This CDR3 reads CASSLVGQGDGYTF. As DNA, the CDR3 is TGCGCCAGCAGCTTAGTAGGACAGGGGGACGGCTACACCTTC. The gene calls are TRBV5-1 and TRBJ1-2; TRBD1 matches 10 bases. From germline, CDR1 is SGHRS and CDR2 YFSETQ. The junction had 6 bases not matched to a gene; V was cut back by 2 bases and J by 8 bases. The CDR3 extends over 14 amino acids.

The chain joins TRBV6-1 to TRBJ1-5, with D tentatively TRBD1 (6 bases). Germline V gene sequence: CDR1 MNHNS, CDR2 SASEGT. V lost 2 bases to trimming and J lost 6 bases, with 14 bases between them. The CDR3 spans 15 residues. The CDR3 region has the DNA TGTGCCAGCAGTGAATTATGGGCAGGGGTTCAGCCCCAGCATTTT. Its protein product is CASSELWAGVQPQHF.